This TCR beta chain comes out of a study of intratumoral heterogeneity in liver cancer. Regarding the research as a whole: In the full roughly 13-patient cohort, the median age was around 60 years and the majority of patients were male. The full cohort included 71 multiregional samples from approximately 15 HCC patients, consisting of fewer than 55 tumoral regions and 20 adjacent nontumoral regions. To examine intratumor heterogeneity, the study integrated RNA-seq, DNA sequencing, TCR-seq and SNP array data obtained from multiple regions of hepatocellular carcinoma specimens.

A word on this clone: Its antigen has not been determined. No base qualities exist here, and no much larger clone lies one base off it.

Using the immunoSEQ assay, the TCR beta chain CDR3 regions were sequenced from genomic DNA. Primers annealing to V and J segments amplified rearranged VDJ segments. In the original analysis: The ImmunoSeq Analyzer software was used to calculate clonality and richness metrics. To find clones with differing abundance between regions, Fisher's exact test was applied together with a beta-binomial method for extra stringency. This immuneACCESS table, as held by TCRdb, lists in-frame sequences with V and J called but not all clones. Of the missing ones, under half trace to an unresolved V gene in checked studies; the others have no known cause. V, J and clone size derive from that table, while D and trimming were established from the DNA sequence. The sample has 20,000 to 25,000 clones on record, around 78% of them singletons. The ten top clones hold about 15% of the sample. What the work shows at the level of the full study, not this receptor alone: Limitations acknowledged by the authors included a relatively low number of patients and under-sampled representation of tumor-infiltrating lymphocytes.

Every patient had early-stage hepatocellular carcinoma and went to surgical resection without receiving any prior therapy. No macroscopic evidence of necrosis or hemorrhage was present in the sampled areas. Multiple regions from a couple of patients underwent TCR sequencing (ImmunoSeq). Frozen resection tissue samples were collected at least 1 cm apart from each other. Samples labelled N came from nontumoral liver tissue adjacent to the tumor. The DNeasy blood and tissue kit was used to extract genomic DNA from bulk tissue. CDR1 is given as MDHEN and CDR2 as SYDVKM, both from the germline V gene. V drops 3 bases and J drops 5 bases, leaving 10 bases in between. Counted from cysteine to phenylalanine, this CDR3 has 13 amino acids. Solely the CDR3 DNA is kept, with 39 bases framed from the first base.

This receptor chain uses TRBV28 and TRBJ1-2, with the D segment identity uncertain. The TCR originated in a woman aged 70-85 years with hepatocellular carcinoma. This specimen was tumor-adjacent normal tissue, taken before any cancer treatment. The nucleotide sequence is given as TGTGCCAGCAGTTTCATCATGAATTATGGCTACACCTTC. It is translated as CASSFIMNYGYTF.